These T cell receptor beta chains were read from a single sample in a study of cytomegalovirus exposure and HLA in healthy donors. Measured with immunoSEQ multiplex PCR; TCRdb has only the in-frame clones, and not every one. The sample yields about 90,000 clones, roughly two thirds seen once. The sequenced material came from PBMCs. The source of these receptors is a woman aged 50 to 65 in good health and CMV-seropositive. The CDR3 runs from the conserved cysteine through the conserved F or W. The D gene is left open where the match is weak. Size values are once, few and many counts, or a class for expanded clones, and some rows have none.

clone_size: .
v_call: TRBV4-2
j_call: TRBJ2-3
d_call: TRBD2
cdr3_aa: CASSQRIGTSGTDTQYF
cdr3_nt: TGTGCCAGCAGCCAAAGAATCGGGACTAGCGGAACAGATACGCAGTATTTT

clone_size: once
v_call: TRBV18
j_call: TRBJ1-5
d_call: .
cdr3_aa: CASSSRDFSNQPQHF
cdr3_nt: TGTGCCAGCTCAAGCAGGGATTTTAGCAATCAGCCCCAGCATTTT

clone_size: .
v_call: TRBV7-6
j_call: TRBJ2-2
d_call: TRBD1
cdr3_aa: CASSLGGQGIWELFF
cdr3_nt: TGTGCCAGCAGCTTAGGCGGACAGGGTATCTGGGAGCTGTTTTTT

clone_size: .
v_call: TRBV27
j_call: TRBJ2-7
d_call: .
cdr3_aa: CAVRRSPYEQYF
cdr3_nt: TGTGCCGTACGGAGAAGTCCCTACGAGCAGTACTTC

clone_size: .
v_call: TRBV9
j_call: TRBJ2-1
d_call: TRBD2
cdr3_aa: CASSVGPGLAGGEQFF
cdr3_nt: TGTGCCAGCAGCGTAGGTCCGGGACTAGCGGGAGGTGAGCAGTTCTTC

clone_size: .
v_call: TRBV5-1
j_call: TRBJ1-2
d_call: TRBD1
cdr3_aa: CASSSDPGTVYGYTF
cdr3_nt: TGCGCCAGCAGCTCAGATCCCGGGACAGTATATGGCTACACCTTC

clone_size: few
v_call: TRBV6-5
j_call: TRBJ1-5
d_call: TRBD1
cdr3_aa: CASRPQGALGQPQHF
cdr3_nt: TGTGCCAGCAGGCCACAGGGGGCACTGGGTCAGCCCCAGCATTTT

clone_size: .
v_call: TRBV9
j_call: TRBJ2-1
d_call: TRBD1
cdr3_aa: CASSVEDRGLGEQFF
cdr3_nt: TGTGCCAGCAGCGTAGAGGACAGGGGGCTGGGCGAGCAGTTCTTC

clone_size: .
v_call: TRBV5-6
j_call: TRBJ1-5
d_call: TRBD1
cdr3_aa: CASSLAGTGDQPQHF
cdr3_nt: TGTGCCAGCAGCTTGGCCGGGACAGGGGATCAGCCCCAGCATTTT

clone_size: .
v_call: TRBV28
j_call: TRBJ2-7
d_call: TRBD1
cdr3_aa: CASSPFGQGRTYEQYF
cdr3_nt: TGTGCCAGCAGTCCCTTCGGACAGGGAAGAACCTACGAGCAGTACTTC

clone_size: few
v_call: TRBV7-6
j_call: TRBJ2-6
d_call: TRBD1
cdr3_aa: CASSWKPGQGDAGANVLTF
cdr3_nt: TGTGCCAGCAGCTGGAAGCCGGGACAGGGAGATGCTGGGGCCAACGTCCTGACTTTC

clone_size: .
v_call: TRBV28
j_call: TRBJ2-7
d_call: .
cdr3_aa: CASSPHYEQYF
cdr3_nt: TGTGCCAGCAGTCCCCACTACGAGCAGTACTTC

clone_size: .
v_call: TRBV28
j_call: TRBJ2-7
d_call: .
cdr3_aa: CAISTPDRPVHEQYF
cdr3_nt: TGTGCCATAAGCACCCCCGACAGGCCCGTCCACGAGCAGTACTTC

clone_size: few
v_call: TRBV4-1
j_call: TRBJ2-7
d_call: .
cdr3_aa: CASSQRWPGSSYEQYF
cdr3_nt: TGCGCCAGCAGCCAGAGGTGGCCGGGGAGCTCCTACGAGCAGTACTTC

clone_size: .
v_call: TRBV19
j_call: TRBJ2-7
d_call: .
cdr3_aa: CASSIDTGVFSEQYF
cdr3_nt: TGTGCCAGTAGTATAGATACAGGTGTTTTCTCCGAGCAGTACTTC

clone_size: .
v_call: TRBV5-6
j_call: TRBJ1-2
d_call: TRBD1
cdr3_aa: CASSLLGTDYGYTF
cdr3_nt: TGTGCCAGCAGCTTGTTGGGGACAGACTATGGCTACACCTTC

clone_size: .
v_call: TRBV11-2
j_call: TRBJ2-5
d_call: .
cdr3_aa: CASSLEAGLTMQTQYF
cdr3_nt: TGTGCCAGCAGCTTAGAGGCAGGGCTTACTATGCAGACCCAGTACTTC

clone_size: few
v_call: TRBV19
j_call: TRBJ2-1
d_call: TRBD2
cdr3_aa: CASSRGLAGAEQFF
cdr3_nt: TGTGCCAGTAGTAGGGGACTAGCGGGAGCCGAGCAGTTCTTC

clone_size: .
v_call: TRBV7-9
j_call: TRBJ2-1
d_call: TRBD2
cdr3_aa: CASSFSGGRARIQFF
cdr3_nt: TGTGCCAGCAGCTTTAGCGGCGGGAGGGCCCGGATTCAGTTCTTC

clone_size: few
v_call: TRBV29-1
j_call: TRBJ2-5
d_call: .
cdr3_aa: CSVHGAGETQYF
cdr3_nt: TGCAGCGTTCATGGGGCCGGGGAGACCCAGTACTTC

clone_size: .
v_call: TRBV10-3
j_call: TRBJ2-2
d_call: .
cdr3_aa: CAISGPIQAHTGELFF
cdr3_nt: TGTGCCATCAGTGGCCCCATACAGGCCCACACCGGGGAGCTGTTTTTT

clone_size: .
v_call: TRBV10-3
j_call: TRBJ2-3
d_call: TRBD2
cdr3_aa: CAISSSGTPTDTQYF
cdr3_nt: TGTGCCATCAGCTCTAGCGGGACCCCCACAGATACGCAGTATTTT

clone_size: .
v_call: TRBV5-1
j_call: TRBJ2-1
d_call: .
cdr3_aa: CASSLLASNEQFF
cdr3_nt: TGCGCCAGCAGCTTGCTAGCAAGCAATGAGCAGTTCTTC

clone_size: .
v_call: TRBV10-3
j_call: TRBJ2-3
d_call: .
cdr3_aa: CAISDAAAGRTDTQYF
cdr3_nt: TGTGCCATCAGTGACGCTGCGGCCGGCCGCACAGATACGCAGTATTTT

clone_size: .
v_call: TRBV7-9
j_call: TRBJ1-1
d_call: .
cdr3_aa: CASSPGRASRTEAFF
cdr3_nt: TGTGCCAGCAGCCCAGGCAGGGCATCTCGCACTGAAGCTTTCTTT

clone_size: few
v_call: TRBV6-5
j_call: TRBJ1-1
d_call: .
cdr3_aa: CASSPLIYTEAFF
cdr3_nt: TGTGCCAGCAGTCCCCTAATTTACACTGAAGCTTTCTTT

clone_size: .
v_call: TRBV29-1
j_call: TRBJ1-4
d_call: .
cdr3_aa: CSVEGRGGIGEKLFF
cdr3_nt: TGCAGCGTTGAAGGAAGGGGGGGGATCGGGGAAAAACTGTTTTTT

clone_size: .
v_call: TRBV28
j_call: TRBJ1-5
d_call: .
cdr3_aa: CASSLSSGHQPQHF
cdr3_nt: TGTGCCAGCAGTTTATCGTCAGGGCATCAGCCCCAGCATTTT

clone_size: .
v_call: TRBV28
j_call: TRBJ2-7
d_call: .
cdr3_aa: CASRGRGLGEQYF
cdr3_nt: TGTGCCAGCAGGGGTAGGGGCTTGGGGGAGCAGTACTTC

clone_size: .
v_call: TRBV10-3
j_call: TRBJ2-1
d_call: .
cdr3_aa: CAIGPGVYNEQFF
cdr3_nt: TGTGCCATCGGGCCGGGGGTCTACAATGAGCAGTTCTTC

clone_size: .
v_call: TRBV7-3
j_call: TRBJ2-3
d_call: .
cdr3_aa: CASSAMAGDTDTQYF
cdr3_nt: TGTGCCAGCAGCGCGATGGCGGGTGACACAGATACGCAGTATTTT

clone_size: .
v_call: TRBV7-3
j_call: TRBJ1-1
d_call: .
cdr3_aa: CASSLIPGQNTEAFF
cdr3_nt: TGTGCCAGCAGCTTAATCCCCGGACAGAACACTGAAGCTTTCTTT

clone_size: .
v_call: TRBV7-3
j_call: TRBJ2-1
d_call: .
cdr3_aa: CASSLTGRSVGGEQFF
cdr3_nt: TGTGCCAGCAGCTTAACCGGGAGGAGCGTAGGGGGTGAGCAGTTCTTC

clone_size: .
v_call: TRBV18
j_call: TRBJ2-7
d_call: .
cdr3_aa: CASSASGTPYEQYF
cdr3_nt: TGTGCCAGCTCAGCCTCCGGGACACCTTACGAGCAGTACTTC

clone_size: .
v_call: TRBV7-9
j_call: TRBJ1-4
d_call: .
cdr3_aa: CASSLNGGSREKLFF
cdr3_nt: TGTGCCAGCAGCTTAAATGGGGGCTCTAGAGAAAAACTGTTTTTT

clone_size: once
v_call: TRBV7-9
j_call: TRBJ2-5
d_call: TRBD1
cdr3_aa: CASSPGTVYQETQYF
cdr3_nt: TGTGCCAGCAGCCCGGGGACAGTTTACCAAGAGACCCAGTACTTC

clone_size: .
v_call: TRBV2
j_call: TRBJ1-2
d_call: TRBD1
cdr3_aa: CASRAGTGGDGYTF
cdr3_nt: TGTGCCAGCAGGGCCGGGACAGGGGGAGATGGCTACACCTTC

clone_size: few
v_call: TRBV6-6
j_call: TRBJ1-3
d_call: .
cdr3_aa: CASQKTGDMGNTIYF
cdr3_nt: TGTGCCAGCCAAAAAACAGGAGATATGGGAAACACCATATATTTT

clone_size: .
v_call: TRBV28
j_call: TRBJ1-4
d_call: TRBD1
cdr3_aa: CASSLRAGGEKLFF
cdr3_nt: TGTGCCAGCAGTTTAAGGGCAGGGGGGGAAAAACTGTTTTTT

clone_size: once
v_call: TRBV5-4
j_call: TRBJ1-2
d_call: TRBD1
cdr3_aa: CASSLWGQGVPNYGYTF
cdr3_nt: TGTGCCAGCAGCTTGTGGGGACAGGGAGTACCTAACTATGGCTACACCTTC

clone_size: once
v_call: TRBV9
j_call: TRBJ2-7
d_call: .
cdr3_aa: CASSVGLAGPSYEQYF
cdr3_nt: TGTGCCAGCAGCGTCGGACTGGCGGGGCCATCCTACGAGCAGTACTTC

clone_size: .
v_call: TRBV2
j_call: TRBJ1-2
d_call: TRBD1
cdr3_aa: CASSEVGQYIGYTF
cdr3_nt: TGTGCCAGCAGTGAGGTGGGACAGTATATTGGCTACACCTTC

clone_size: .
v_call: TRBV11-2
j_call: TRBJ2-2
d_call: TRBD2
cdr3_aa: CASSSELAGMNTGELFF
cdr3_nt: TGTGCCAGCAGCTCGGAACTAGCGGGGATGAACACCGGGGAGCTGTTTTTT

clone_size: .
v_call: TRBV28
j_call: TRBJ1-2
d_call: .
cdr3_aa: CASSLIKRGYTF
cdr3_nt: TGTGCCAGCAGTTTAATTAAGAGGGGCTACACCTTC

clone_size: .
v_call: TRBV27
j_call: TRBJ1-5
d_call: .
cdr3_aa: CASSLWGYSNQPQHF
cdr3_nt: TGTGCCAGCAGTTTATGGGGCTATAGCAATCAGCCCCAGCATTTT

clone_size: .
v_call: TRBV28
j_call: TRBJ2-4
d_call: .
cdr3_aa: CASSLVRQWAKNIQYF
cdr3_nt: TGTGCCAGCAGTTTAGTTCGACAGTGGGCCAAAAACATTCAGTACTTC

clone_size: .
v_call: TRBV4-1
j_call: TRBJ1-4
d_call: .
cdr3_aa: CASSQDLVGGKKLFF
cdr3_nt: TGCGCCAGCAGCCAAGATCTCGTGGGGGGGAAAAAACTGTTTTTT

clone_size: .
v_call: TRBV4-1
j_call: TRBJ2-7
d_call: TRBD2
cdr3_aa: CASSQGGLAGGYEQYF
cdr3_nt: TGCGCCAGCAGCCAAGGTGGTCTAGCGGGTGGGTACGAGCAGTACTTC

clone_size: .
v_call: TRBV7-9
j_call: TRBJ1-1
d_call: TRBD1
cdr3_aa: CASSPRTGGIGTEAFF
cdr3_nt: TGTGCCAGCAGCCCTCGAACAGGGGGCATCGGTACTGAAGCTTTCTTT

clone_size: .
v_call: TRBV4-1
j_call: TRBJ1-5
d_call: .
cdr3_aa: CASSQVGEGRGQPQHF
cdr3_nt: TGCGCCAGCAGCCAAGTGGGGGAGGGGCGAGGTCAGCCCCAGCATTTT

clone_size: few
v_call: TRBV4-3
j_call: TRBJ2-6
d_call: TRBD1
cdr3_aa: CASSQAFGQGRLVSGANVLTF
cdr3_nt: TGCGCCAGCAGCCAAGCCTTTGGACAGGGAAGATTAGTCTCTGGGGCCAACGTCCTGACTTTC

clone_size: .
v_call: TRBV5-4
j_call: TRBJ2-7
d_call: .
cdr3_aa: CASSFGLLEEQYF
cdr3_nt: TGTGCCAGCAGCTTTGGACTCCTTGAGGAGCAGTACTTC

clone_size: .
v_call: TRBV4-3
j_call: TRBJ1-1
d_call: .
cdr3_aa: CASSQDVGRGDTEAFF
cdr3_nt: TGCGCCAGCAGCCAAGATGTAGGGCGGGGGGACACTGAAGCTTTCTTT